A single sample is the source of the 6 T cell receptor beta chains below, sequenced in a study of blood T cell repertoires in COVID-19. Clones were sequenced by immunoSEQ multiplex PCR, and TCRdb holds only the in-frame ones, with some missing. Among about 140,000 clones listed, around 88% were seen once. The sample comprised peripheral blood. These TCRs come from a woman aged 60-70 years with acute or convalescent COVID-19.

V is TRBV11-2 and J is TRBJ1-5, with no clear D. CDR3 length equals 14 residues. Trimming took off 1 base at V and 1 base at J, with 5 bases between the two ends. CDR1 and CDR2 (germline): SGHAT, FQNNGV. The CDR3 reads CASSLVGSNQPQHF. CDR3 DNA: TGTGCCAGCAGCTTAGTGGGCAGCAATCAGCCCCAGCATTTT.

The rearrangement uses TRBV7-9 and TRBJ1-6; 8 bases fit TRBD1. V gave up 5 bases and J gave up 7 bases; unmatched junction bases: 7. Germline CDR1 SEHNR, CDR2 FQNEAQ (reference sequence). The CDR3 covers 15 residues. The CDR3 reads CASSLRTGTNSPLHF. The DNA for the CDR3 is TGTGCCAGCAGCCTTCGGACAGGGACGAATTCACCCCTCCACTTT.

This clone was counted between two and nine times. V usage is TRBV11-3 and J usage is TRBJ2-1; D is uncertain. The CDR3 consists of 14 residues. Germline CDR1 SGHNT, CDR2 YENEEA. The V end lost 0 bases, the J end lost 3 bases, and 6 bases lay between the germline ends. The CDR3 nucleotides read TGTGCCAGCAGCTTAGATCCCTACTACAATGAGCAGTTCTTC. Translation: CASSLDPYYNEQFF.

V is TRBV7-2 and J is TRBJ2-7; possible D gene TRBD2, 6 bases. CDR1 SGHTA and CDR2 FQGNSA come from the germline V gene. The CDR3 consists of 14 residues. Deletions cut 8 bases from V and 0 bases from J, with 14 bases between. CDR3 in amino acids: CASGPGLASYEQYF. DNA of the CDR3: TGTGCCAGCGGTCCGGGACTTGCCTCCTACGAGCAGTACTTC.

The rearrangement uses TRBV6-5 and TRBJ2-5; the match to TRBD1 covers 10 bases. Germline values: CDR1 MNHEY, CDR2 SVGAGI. Germline trimming cut 6 bases from V and 0 bases from J; bases unmatched to any gene: 1. The CDR3 is 14 amino acids. The CDR3 here is CASRTGGHQETQYF. Here the CDR3 DNA reads TGTGCCAGCAGGACAGGGGGCCACCAAGAGACCCAGTACTTC.

The V call is TRBV7-8, the J call TRBJ1-6; D is undetermined. The CDR3 is 17 amino acids. The germline V gene has CDR1 SGHVS and CDR2 FQNEAQ. V lost 3 bases, J lost 7 bases, and 19 bases lay in between. The CDR3 DNA reads as TGTGCCAGCAGCTTGTGGGTAGGAGGTCAGATAAATTCACCCCTCCACTTT. Translation: CASSLWVGGQINSPLHF.